The rows below give T cell receptor beta chains drawn from one sample of a study of blood T cell repertoires in COVID-19. Profiling relied on immunoSEQ multiplex PCR, and the TCRdb table lists in-frame clones only, not all of them. The table has tens of thousands of clones, 82% seen once; the top ten hold 3.5% to 5%. Sequencing was done on a sample of peripheral blood. The receptor source for this set is a woman aged 55-75 years with acute or convalescent COVID-19. Both conserved end residues are part of each CDR3. The D gene is left open where the match is weak. Size values are once, few and many counts, or a class for expanded clones, and some rows have none.

TRBD1,TRBV7-8,TRBJ1-1,NA,TGTGCCAGCAGCCGACAGGGGTTCACTGAAGCTTTCTTT,CASSRQGFTEAFF
NA,TRBV19,TRBJ1-1,NA,TGTGCCAGTAGTAAGGCCAGGGGCAACACTGAAGCTTTCTTT,CASSKARGNTEAFF
NA,TRBV7-6,TRBJ2-7,NA,TGTGCCAGCAGCTTAGCGGGGCCCCCTCGGTTAGCGGCGGACGAGCAGTACTTC,CASSLAGPPRLAADEQYF
NA,TRBV19,TRBJ1-2,once,TGTGCCAGTAGTATCGATAACAGGTCGATTCTCACCTTC,CASSIDNRSILTF
TRBD1,TRBV7-9,TRBJ1-5,NA,TGTGCCAGCAGCTCGGGACAGGGGGCGATGAGCAATCAGCCCCAGCATTTT,CASSSGQGAMSNQPQHF
NA,TRBV2,TRBJ1-2,NA,TGTGCCAGCATAGGATCGAGGGGGTATGGCTACACCTTC,CASIGSRGYGYTF
NA,TRBV6-6,TRBJ2-1,NA,TGTGCCAGCAGTTACGGTCGGGAGCCATACAATGAGCAGTTCTTC,CASSYGREPYNEQFF
NA,TRBV12-3/TRBV12-4,TRBJ2-7,NA,TGTGCCCCTCTGGGGCCTACCGGTTACGAGCAGTACTTC,CAPLGPTGYEQYF
TRBD1,TRBV5-6,TRBJ1-6,NA,TGTGCCAGCAGCTTAGGACAGGGCCTTTCACCCCTCCACTTT,CASSLGQGLSPLHF
TRBD2,TRBV19,TRBJ2-7,NA,TGTGCCAGTAGTAAGCTAGCGGGAGGTAGGGTCCACGAGCAGTACTTC,CASSKLAGGRVHEQYF
TRBD1,TRBV28,TRBJ1-5,NA,TGTGCCAGCAGCTACCCCTTACAGGGGCCCAATCAGCCCCAGCATTTT,CASSYPLQGPNQPQHF
NA,TRBV27,TRBJ1-2,NA,TGTGCCAGCAGTTTATCGGGCAGGCCCCCCATTAACTATGGCTACACCTTC,CASSLSGRPPINYGYTF
TRBD1,TRBV2,TRBJ1-6,NA,TGTGCCAGCGGCCGAACGGGACAGTTTAATTCACCCCTCCACTTT,CASGRTGQFNSPLHF
NA,TRBV12-3/TRBV12-4,TRBJ1-1,NA,TGTGCCAGCAGGAAACTCGTGAACACTGAAGCTTTCTTT,CASRKLVNTEAFF
TRBD1,TRBV9,TRBJ2-2,NA,TGTGCCAGCAGCGTAGCCGCAGGGACAGGATACACCGGGGAGCTGTTTTTT,CASSVAAGTGYTGELFF
NA,TRBV6-5,TRBJ1-6,NA,TGTGCCAGCAGTTACTATCGGGGTGGTAATTCACCCCTCCACTTT,CASSYYRGGNSPLHF
NA,TRBV2,TRBJ2-2,NA,TGTGCCAGCAGACGACAGCCGAACACCGGGGAGCTGTTTTTT,CASRRQPNTGELFF
NA,TRBV5-6,TRBJ1-3,NA,TGTGCCAGCAGCCTGACATCTGGAAACACCATATATTTT,CASSLTSGNTIYF
NA,TRBV27,TRBJ1-1,many,TGTGCCAGCAGTTCCCCACGTCGGGGGGGGTTTACGAGCACTGAAGCTTTCTTT,CASSSPRRGGFTSTEAFF
NA,TRBV7-9,TRBJ1-2,NA,TGTGCCAGCAGTCCTGGTTACAGGAACTATGGCTACACCTTC,CASSPGYRNYGYTF
TRBD2,TRBV18,TRBJ2-3,NA,TGTGCCAGCTCACTCTTAGCGGGTACAGATACGCAGTATTTT,CASSLLAGTDTQYF
TRBD1,TRBV6-5,TRBJ2-1,NA,TGTGCCAGCAGCCCGGACAGGGGTCTGTACAATGAGCAGTTCTTC,CASSPDRGLYNEQFF
TRBD1,TRBV7-2,TRBJ2-1,NA,TGTGCCAGCAGCTCGGACAGGGGGCTCTACAATGAGCAGTTCTTC,CASSSDRGLYNEQFF
NA,TRBV7-8,TRBJ2-1,few,TGTGCCAGCAGCCCCACGTCGACCCTAGACAATGAGCAGTTCTTC,CASSPTSTLDNEQFF
TRBD1,TRBV28,TRBJ1-5,NA,TGTGCCAGCAGTCCCGGGACAGGCCCTAATCAGCCCCAGCATTTT,CASSPGTGPNQPQHF
NA,TRBV7-2,TRBJ1-6,NA,TGTGCCAGCAGTTCTAGACCTAGCTCCTATAATTCACCCCTCCACTTT,CASSSRPSSYNSPLHF
NA,TRBV7-9,TRBJ2-5,NA,TGTGCCAGCAGCCCGTCTCGCCTGCCACTCCCGGAGGCCCAGTACTTC,CASSPSRLPLPEAQYF
TRBD2,TRBV11-2,TRBJ2-2,NA,TGTGCCAGCAGCCCCAGACTAGCGGGAAGGACCGGGGAGCTGTTTTTT,CASSPRLAGRTGELFF
NA,TRBV28,TRBJ1-2,NA,TGTGCCAGCAGTTTGGTCGGACAGAATGGCTACACCTTC,CASSLVGQNGYTF
NA,TRBV9,TRBJ1-1,NA,TGTGCCAGCAACCGTGGGGGCGACAACACTGAAGCTTTCTTT,CASNRGGDNTEAFF
NA,TRBV5-1,TRBJ2-4,NA,TGCGCCAGCGGCGAGGGAAACATTCAGTACTTC,CASGEGNIQYF
TRBD2,TRBV5-5,TRBJ2-7,NA,TGTGCCAGCAGCCCGGGACTAGCCCTTTACGAGCAGTACTTC,CASSPGLALYEQYF
NA,TRBV3-1/TRBV3-2,TRBJ1-1,NA,TGTGCCAGCAGCCAAGGGCCCAGGGCGAACACTGAAGCTTTCTTT,CASSQGPRANTEAFF
TRBD2,TRBV3-1/TRBV3-2,TRBJ2-3,once,TGTGCCAGCAGCCAACTCTCGGTGAGCGGGGGGCGGTATACGCAGTATTTT,CASSQLSVSGGRYTQYF
TRBD1,TRBV14,TRBJ1-1,NA,TGTGCCAGCAGTCTGGGACAGGGGACTGAAGCTTTCTTT,CASSLGQGTEAFF
TRBD1,TRBV6-5,TRBJ1-3,NA,TGTGCCAGCAGTTTACAGGGGGCGCCTGGAAACACCATATATTTT,CASSLQGAPGNTIYF
TRBD1,TRBV19,TRBJ1-5,NA,TGTGCCAGTAGACATGACAGGGGCGGGAATCAGCCCCAGCATTTT,CASRHDRGGNQPQHF
TRBD2,TRBV3-1/TRBV3-2,TRBJ2-3,NA,TGTGCCAGCGGGGCTAGCGGGAGTCGAGGCACAGATACGCAGTATTTT,CASGASGSRGTDTQYF
NA,TRBV20-1,TRBJ1-2,NA,TGCAGTGCTAGTATAGTCGGGGTCTATGGCTACACCTTC,CSASIVGVYGYTF
TRBD1,TRBV14,TRBJ1-1,NA,TGTGCCAGCAGCCAACAGGGGGCTGGAACTGAAGCTTTCTTT,CASSQQGAGTEAFF
TRBD1,TRBV30,TRBJ2-7,NA,TGTGCCTGGAGTCAAGGGACAGTGAGCTCCTACGAGCAGTACTTC,CAWSQGTVSSYEQYF
NA,TRBV3-1/TRBV3-2,TRBJ1-2,once,TGTGCCAGCAGCCCGGGGGGCGGAAGCTATGGCTACACCTTC,CASSPGGGSYGYTF
NA,TRBV6-6,TRBJ1-2,NA,TGTGCCAGCACTCAAACCGGAGCTAACTATGGCTACACCTTC,CASTQTGANYGYTF
TRBD2,TRBV9,TRBJ2-1,NA,TGTGCCAGCAGCGTTAGCTGGGGGGGGACTAGCGTAAACTCCTACAATGAGCAGTTCTTC,CASSVSWGGTSVNSYNEQFF
NA,TRBV4-1,TRBJ2-3,NA,TGCGCCAGCAGCCGAGACCGAGCGGGCGGAGATACGCAGTATTTT,CASSRDRAGGDTQYF
NA,TRBV30,TRBJ1-2,NA,TGTGCCTGGATAGGGGGGGGCGTGAATGGCTACACCTTC,CAWIGGGVNGYTF
TRBD2,TRBV28,TRBJ2-7,NA,TGTGCCAGCAGTCCACTAGCGGGAGCCAACGAGCAGTACTTC,CASSPLAGANEQYF
NA,TRBV5-6,TRBJ2-7,NA,TGTGCCAGCAGCCACTACACAACAGGATACGAGCAGTACTTC,CASSHYTTGYEQYF
TRBD2,TRBV7-6,TRBJ2-3,NA,TGTGCCAGCAGCATAATGACTAGCGGGGGGGCCGCAGATACGCAGTATTTT,CASSIMTSGGAADTQYF
TRBD2,TRBV5-1,TRBJ2-5,NA,TGCGCCAGCACCCCTATGGTAGCGGGGGAGACCCAGTACTTC,CASTPMVAGETQYF
TRBD1,TRBV5-1,TRBJ1-5,NA,TGCGCCAGCAGCCCCGGACAGGGTGGGCAGCCCCAGCATTTT,CASSPGQGGQPQHF
TRBD1,TRBV29-1,TRBJ1-1,NA,TGCAGCGTTGCCGGGACAGAATACACTGAAGCTTTCTTT,CSVAGTEYTEAFF
NA,TRBV9,TRBJ1-5,NA,TGTGCCAGCAGCGTAGGGGGACTTCAGCCCCAGCATTTT,CASSVGGLQPQHF
NA,TRBV2,TRBJ2-7,NA,TGTGCCAGCACTTCCTCGTGGGGGCCGGGGGAGCAGTACTTC,CASTSSWGPGEQYF
TRBD1,TRBV6-1,TRBJ2-6,NA,TGTGCCAGCAGTGTGGACAGGTATTACCCCACCTCTGGGGCCAACGTCCTGACTTTC,CASSVDRYYPTSGANVLTF